These T cell receptor beta chains were read from a single sample in a study of blood T cell repertoires in COVID-19. Assay: immunoSEQ multiplex PCR; the TCRdb copy retains only in-frame clones and omits some. Of around 450,000 clones listed, 80% to 95% are singletons. Input material: PBMCs or T cells enriched from blood (not recorded which). These TCRs come from a young man who had recovered from COVID-19. Both conserved end residues are part of each CDR3. D genes are given only for firm matches. Clone sizes are given selectively: once, few, many, or a class where the clone is expanded.

v_call,clone_size,d_call,j_call,cdr3_nt,cdr3_aa
TRBV7-9,.,.,TRBJ2-3,TGTGCCAGCAGCTCTCAGGGGAGCACAGATACGCAGTATTTT,CASSSQGSTDTQYF
TRBV18,.,TRBD1,TRBJ1-2,TGTGCCAGCTCACCTGAAGTTGCGGACAGGTCCCCTGGCTACACCTTC,CASSPEVADRSPGYTF
TRBV5-1,.,TRBD2,TRBJ2-3,TGCGCCAGCAAAGGTCAGCGGGAGGGCACAGATACGCAGTATTTT,CASKGQREGTDTQYF
TRBV3-1/TRBV3-2,.,.,TRBJ1-5,TGTGCCAGCAGTCCCCGGGTCTCACGGGATCAGCCCCAGCATTTT,CASSPRVSRDQPQHF
TRBV12-3/TRBV12-4,.,.,TRBJ2-7,TGTGCCAGCAGCTGGGGAACAGGCTACGAGCAGTACTTC,CASSWGTGYEQYF
TRBV27,.,.,TRBJ2-3,TGTGCCAGCAGTTTCGGTCACCCCAGAGGTCTGGATACGCAGTATTTT,CASSFGHPRGLDTQYF
TRBV5-4,.,TRBD2,TRBJ2-1,TGTGCCAGCAGCTTGGCCCCTAGCGGCTCCTACAATGAGCAGTTCTTC,CASSLAPSGSYNEQFF
TRBV7-2,once,.,TRBJ1-1,TGTGCCAGCAGCTTAGGGGCCTTGGTTACTGAAGCTTTCTTT,CASSLGALVTEAFF
TRBV7-9,.,.,TRBJ2-5,TGTGCCAGCAGCTCGGACGGAACTAGCTGGGAGACCCAGTACTTC,CASSSDGTSWETQYF
TRBV7-3,.,.,TRBJ2-1,TGTGCCAGCAGCCCGGGAGTCCTAGGTGAGCAGTTCTTC,CASSPGVLGEQFF
TRBV3-1/TRBV3-2,.,TRBD1,TRBJ2-7,TGTGCCAGCAGCCCCCAATTGATGGACAGGGGGCTCGAGCAGTACTTC,CASSPQLMDRGLEQYF
TRBV5-1,.,.,TRBJ2-1,TGCGCCAGCAGCTTTGGAGGGCCAAACTCCTACAATGAGCAGTTCTTC,CASSFGGPNSYNEQFF
TRBV5-1,.,.,TRBJ1-4,TGCGCCAGCAGCCCGGGGGGGTCTAATGAAAAACTGTTTTTT,CASSPGGSNEKLFF
TRBV28,.,.,TRBJ1-4,TGTGCCAGCAGTTCGACAGACGCCAGGGGTGAAAAACTGTTTTTT,CASSSTDARGEKLFF
TRBV3-1/TRBV3-2,.,.,TRBJ2-5,TGTGCCAGCAGCCTTGCGCACTTCGAAGAGACCCAGTACTTC,CASSLAHFEETQYF
TRBV24-1,.,TRBD2,TRBJ2-1,TGTGCCACCAGTGATCGGAGACTAGCGGGAGGGTCATACAATGAGCAGTTCTTC,CATSDRRLAGGSYNEQFF
TRBV2,once,TRBD1,TRBJ2-7,TGTGCCAGCAGGAAACGACAGGGGATCTCCTACGAGCAGTACTTC,CASRKRQGISYEQYF